The rows below give T cell receptor beta chains drawn from one sample of a study of cytomegalovirus exposure and HLA in healthy donors. Here immunoSEQ multiplex PCR was the method, and the copy in TCRdb shows in-frame clones only, minus some. Altogether some 110,000 clones are present, 65% to 85% being singletons, with the ten largest covering about 5%. Material: PBMCs. The receptors stem from a male donor in good health and CMV-seronegative. The CDR3 runs from the conserved cysteine through the conserved F or W. Fields, in order: J gene, V gene, CDR3 protein.

>TRBJ2-1|TRBV5-1
CASSPPTYNEQFF
>TRBJ1-1|TRBV18
CASSPPSFSEAFF
>TRBJ2-4|TRBV5-1
CASSPTGGNIQYF
>TRBJ1-2|TRBV5-6
CASSLVRSQGAWGYTF
>TRBJ2-7|TRBV15
CATSRDKTGGSYEQYF
>TRBJ1-1|TRBV19
CASSIGGWQSMNTEAFF
>TRBJ2-1|TRBV9
CASSQDYYNEQFF
>TRBJ2-1|TRBV7-2
CASSSFYNEQFF
>TRBJ1-1|TRBV14
CASSLATNTEAFF
>TRBJ1-2|TRBV30
CAWSPGQGNGYTF
>TRBJ1-2|TRBV5-1
CASSLEQGGYGYTF
>TRBJ1-1|TRBV30
CAWVQVGANEAFF
>TRBJ2-4|TRBV14
CASSQAGGRAKNIQYF
>TRBJ1-1|TRBV6-5
CASSYNRGTEAFF
>TRBJ1-1|TRBV5-8
CASSVTGRTEAFF
>TRBJ2-1|TRBV27
CASSSLAGGSYNEQFF
>TRBJ2-7|TRBV2
CASSDLSGGDFYEQYF
>TRBJ2-1|TRBV11-2
CASSLDLGAYNEQFF
>TRBJ1-1|TRBV18
CASSPQRGGTEAFF
>TRBJ1-2|TRBV5-1
CASSLGDLGAARGYTF
>TRBJ2-7|TRBV5-6
CASSLAPGSDYEQYF
>TRBJ2-1|TRBV11-3
CASSLKPGQGANEQFF
>TRBJ2-5|TRBV5-4
CASSFWGGRQETQYF
>-|TRBV5-1
CASSLEGLAGGFSYEQYF
>TRBJ2-3|TRBV14
CASSQSKVLGPTDTQYF
>TRBJ1-6|TRBV2
CASSLESYNSPLHF
>TRBJ1-2|TRBV7-2
CASSAQGYGYTF
>TRBJ2-7|TRBV5-1
CASSFSTSGTRLLEQYF
>TRBJ2-7|TRBV30
CAWSFTGGSYEQYF
>TRBJ2-3|TRBV5-1
CASSLDRGQGDTQYF
>TRBJ1-4|TRBV6-5
CASSPAGGAAEKLFF
>TRBJ2-3|TRBV28
CASGPGGRGLRTDTQYF
>TRBJ2-7|TRBV6-1
CASSEWRPSPQNEQYF
>TRBJ1-5|TRBV5-5
CASSLAAVNQPQHF
>TRBJ2-5|TRBV7-2
CASSLAQETQYF
>TRBJ1-1|TRBV7-2
CASSPGWGTENTEAFF
>TRBJ1-4|TRBV30
CAWSEGWGGRTNEKLFF
>TRBJ1-1|TRBV14
CASSPNTGGIWNTEAFF
>TRBJ1-4|TRBV11-3
CASSTGVAEKLFF
>TRBJ1-4|TRBV5-1
CASSLEGAATNEKLFF
>TRBJ1-2|TRBV2
CASSKGQGRGHTF
>TRBJ2-7|TRBV5-1
CASSLGTSGSKEQYF
>TRBJ1-5|TRBV27
CASSSLLGRGQPQHF
>TRBJ2-3|TRBV7-9
CASSPWASGSSPDTQYF
>TRBJ2-2|TRBV30
CAWSWNTGELFF
>TRBJ1-1|TRBV27
CASSSYLNTEAFF
>TRBJ1-2|TRBV18
CASSPIGTDLGGYTF
>TRBJ2-7|TRBV9
CASSVAGAGGYEQYF
>TRBJ2-7|TRBV14
CASSQFGTGGLYEQYF
>TRBJ2-1|TRBV7-9
CASSSGLAGVPFYNEQFF
>TRBJ1-5|TRBV19
CASSVDGSGPQHF
>TRBJ2-7|TRBV27
CASSSPSERAPYEQYF
>TRBJ1-5|TRBV10-3
CAISEGRVLDQPQHF
>TRBJ1-3|TRBV11-3
CASSFTGNTIYF
>TRBJ2-7|TRBV5-1
CASSPNPQGEQYF
>TRBJ1-1|TRBV30
CAWSVLGGTEAFF
>TRBJ2-7|TRBV27
CASTTSGTGPYEQYF
>TRBJ2-4|TRBV6-5
CASSPRSVAKNIQYF
>TRBJ2-7|TRBV2
CASSVGHEPYEQYF
>TRBJ2-7|TRBV27
CASSLSDPEDRGFWEQYF